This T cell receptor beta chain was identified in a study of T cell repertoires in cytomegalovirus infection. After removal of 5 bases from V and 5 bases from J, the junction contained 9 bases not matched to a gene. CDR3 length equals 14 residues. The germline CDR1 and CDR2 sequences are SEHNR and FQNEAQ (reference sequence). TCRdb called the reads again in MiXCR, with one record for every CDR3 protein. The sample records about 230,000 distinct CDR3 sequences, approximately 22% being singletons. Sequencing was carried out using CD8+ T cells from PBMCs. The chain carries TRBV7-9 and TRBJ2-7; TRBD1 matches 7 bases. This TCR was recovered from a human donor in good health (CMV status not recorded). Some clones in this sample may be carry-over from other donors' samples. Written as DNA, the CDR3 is TGTGCCAGCAGCACATTGACAGGGCCCCACGAGCAGTACTTC. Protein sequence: CASSTLTGPHEQYF. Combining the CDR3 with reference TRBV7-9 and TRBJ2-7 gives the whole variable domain DTGVSQNPRHKITKRGQNVTFRCDPISEHNRLYWYRQTLGQGPEFLTYFQNEAQLEKSRLLSDRFSAERPKGSFSTLEIQRTEQGDSAMYLCASSTLTGPHEQYFGPGTRLTVT.